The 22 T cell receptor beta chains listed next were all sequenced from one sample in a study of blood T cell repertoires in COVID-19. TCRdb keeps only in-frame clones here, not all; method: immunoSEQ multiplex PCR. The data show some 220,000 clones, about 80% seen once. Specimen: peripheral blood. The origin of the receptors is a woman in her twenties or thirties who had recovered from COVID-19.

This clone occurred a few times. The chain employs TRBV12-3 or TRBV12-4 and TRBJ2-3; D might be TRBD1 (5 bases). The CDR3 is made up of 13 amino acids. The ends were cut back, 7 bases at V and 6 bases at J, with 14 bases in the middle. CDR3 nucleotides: TGTGCCAGCAAGTCTCCAGGGAAGGATACGCAGTATTTT. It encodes CASKSPGKDTQYF.

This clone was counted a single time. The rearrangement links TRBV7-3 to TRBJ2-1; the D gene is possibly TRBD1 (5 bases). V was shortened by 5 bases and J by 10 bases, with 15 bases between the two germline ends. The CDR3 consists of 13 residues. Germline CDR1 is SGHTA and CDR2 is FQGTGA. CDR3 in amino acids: CASSLAQGWEQFF. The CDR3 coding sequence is TGTGCCAGCAGCCTGGCCCAGGGATGGGAGCAGTTCTTC.

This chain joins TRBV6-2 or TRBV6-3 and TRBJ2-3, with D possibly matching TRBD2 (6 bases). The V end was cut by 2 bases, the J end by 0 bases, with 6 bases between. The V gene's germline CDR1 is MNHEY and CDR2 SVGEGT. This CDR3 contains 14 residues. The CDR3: CASSYGGSTDTQYF. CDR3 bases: TGTGCCAGCAGTTACGGGGGGAGCACAGATACGCAGTATTTT.

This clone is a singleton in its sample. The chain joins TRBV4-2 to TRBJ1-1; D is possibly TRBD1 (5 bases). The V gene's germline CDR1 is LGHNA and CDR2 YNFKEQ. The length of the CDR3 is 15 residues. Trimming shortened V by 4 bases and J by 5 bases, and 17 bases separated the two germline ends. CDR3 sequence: CASSLGRTVGTEAFF. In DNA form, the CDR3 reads TGTGCCAGCAGCCTGGGGCGGACGGTTGGGACTGAAGCTTTCTTT.

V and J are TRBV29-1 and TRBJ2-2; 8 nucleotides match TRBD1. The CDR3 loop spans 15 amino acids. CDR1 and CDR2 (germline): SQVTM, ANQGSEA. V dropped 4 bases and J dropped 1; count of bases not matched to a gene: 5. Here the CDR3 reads CSVGGQVVNTGELFF. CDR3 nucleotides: TGCAGCGTTGGGGGACAGGTGGTGAACACCGGGGAGCTGTTTTTT.

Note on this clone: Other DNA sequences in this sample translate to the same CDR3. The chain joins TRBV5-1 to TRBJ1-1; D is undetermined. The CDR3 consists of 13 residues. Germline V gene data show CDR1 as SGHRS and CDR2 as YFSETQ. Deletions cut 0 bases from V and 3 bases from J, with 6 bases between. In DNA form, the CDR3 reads TGCGCCAGCAGCTTGGCGGGAGACACTGAAGCTTTCTTT. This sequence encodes CASSLAGDTEAFF.

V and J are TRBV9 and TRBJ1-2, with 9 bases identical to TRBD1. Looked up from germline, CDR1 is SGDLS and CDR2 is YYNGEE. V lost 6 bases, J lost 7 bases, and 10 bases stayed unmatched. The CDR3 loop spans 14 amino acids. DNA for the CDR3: TGTGCCAGCACCGGCCGACAGGGGGTCTTTGGCTACACCTTC. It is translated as CASTGRQGVFGYTF.

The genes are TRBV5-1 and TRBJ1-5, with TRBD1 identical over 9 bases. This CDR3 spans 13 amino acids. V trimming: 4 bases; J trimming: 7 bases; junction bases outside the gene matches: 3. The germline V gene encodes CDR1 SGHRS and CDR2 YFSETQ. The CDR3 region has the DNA TGCGCCAGCAGCACGGGGACAGGGCAGCCCCAGCATTTT. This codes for CASSTGTGQPQHF.

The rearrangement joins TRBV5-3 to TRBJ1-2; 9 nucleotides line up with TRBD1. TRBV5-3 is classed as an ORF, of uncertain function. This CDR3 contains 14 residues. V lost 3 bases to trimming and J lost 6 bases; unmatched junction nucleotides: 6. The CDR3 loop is CARSYQQGAHGYTF. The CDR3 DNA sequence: TGTGCCAGAAGCTATCAACAGGGGGCGCATGGCTACACCTTC.

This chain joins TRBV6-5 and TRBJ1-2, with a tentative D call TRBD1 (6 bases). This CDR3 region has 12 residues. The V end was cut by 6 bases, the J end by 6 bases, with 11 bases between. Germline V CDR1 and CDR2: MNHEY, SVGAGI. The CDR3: CASSLRTDGYTF. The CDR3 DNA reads TGTGCCAGCAGCCTTAGGACAGATGGCTACACCTTC.

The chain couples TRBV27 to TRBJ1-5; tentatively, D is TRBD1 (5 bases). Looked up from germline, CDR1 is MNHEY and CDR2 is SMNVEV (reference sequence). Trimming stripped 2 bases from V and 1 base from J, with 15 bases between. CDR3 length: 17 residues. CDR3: CASSLGHQGGSNQPQHF. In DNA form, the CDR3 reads TGTGCCAGCAGTTTAGGTCATCAGGGAGGGAGCAATCAGCCCCAGCATTTT.

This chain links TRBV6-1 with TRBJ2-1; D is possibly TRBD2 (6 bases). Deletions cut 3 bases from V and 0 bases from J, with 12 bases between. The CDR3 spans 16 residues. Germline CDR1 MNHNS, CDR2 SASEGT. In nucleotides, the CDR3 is TGTGCCAGCAGTGATGTAGCGGAGGGCTCCTACAATGAGCAGTTCTTC. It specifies CASSDVAEGSYNEQFF.

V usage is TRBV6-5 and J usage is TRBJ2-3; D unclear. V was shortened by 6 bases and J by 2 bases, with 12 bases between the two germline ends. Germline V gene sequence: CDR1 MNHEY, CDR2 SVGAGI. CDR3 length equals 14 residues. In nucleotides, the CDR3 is TGTGCCAGCAGGTTAGCCATTTACACAGATACGCAGTATTTT. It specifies CASRLAIYTDTQYF.

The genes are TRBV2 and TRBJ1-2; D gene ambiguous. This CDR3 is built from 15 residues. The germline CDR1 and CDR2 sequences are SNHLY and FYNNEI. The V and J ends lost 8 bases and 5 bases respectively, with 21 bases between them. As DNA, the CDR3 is TGTGCCAGCCCACTGTCCCAACGGGAGTGGTATGGCTACACCTTC. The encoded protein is CASPLSQREWYGYTF.

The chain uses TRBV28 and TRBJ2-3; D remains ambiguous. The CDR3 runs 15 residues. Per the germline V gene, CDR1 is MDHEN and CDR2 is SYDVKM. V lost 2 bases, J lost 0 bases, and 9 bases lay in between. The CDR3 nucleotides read TGTGCCAGCAGTTTACTTCCCTCTAGCACAGATACGCAGTATTTT. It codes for CASSLLPSSTDTQYF.

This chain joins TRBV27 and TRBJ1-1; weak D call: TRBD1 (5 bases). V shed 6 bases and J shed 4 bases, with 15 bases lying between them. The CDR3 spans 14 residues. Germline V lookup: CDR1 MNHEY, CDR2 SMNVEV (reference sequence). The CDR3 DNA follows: TGTGCCAGCAGCCAGGGAGGACCGGGCACTGAAGCTTTCTTT. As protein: CASSQGGPGTEAFF.

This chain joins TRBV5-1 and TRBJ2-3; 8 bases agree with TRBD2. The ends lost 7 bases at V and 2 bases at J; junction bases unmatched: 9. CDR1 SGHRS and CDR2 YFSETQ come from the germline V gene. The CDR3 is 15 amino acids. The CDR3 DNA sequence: TGCGCCAGCCGAGAGGGACTAGATTACACAGATACGCAGTATTTT. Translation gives CASREGLDYTDTQYF.

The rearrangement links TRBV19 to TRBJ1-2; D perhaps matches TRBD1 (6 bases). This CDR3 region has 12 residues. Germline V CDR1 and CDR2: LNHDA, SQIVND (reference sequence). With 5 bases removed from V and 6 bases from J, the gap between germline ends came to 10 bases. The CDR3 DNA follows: TGTGCCAGTAGTCCCAGGGGCCATGGCTACACCTTC. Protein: CASSPRGHGYTF.

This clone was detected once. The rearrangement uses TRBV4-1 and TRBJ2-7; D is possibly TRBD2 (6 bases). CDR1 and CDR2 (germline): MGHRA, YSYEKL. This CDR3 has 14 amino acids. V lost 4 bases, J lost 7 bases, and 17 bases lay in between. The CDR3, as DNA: TGCGCCAGCAGCCGAGGAGGGCTTCGGAGGGAGCAGTACTTC. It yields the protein CASSRGGLRREQYF.

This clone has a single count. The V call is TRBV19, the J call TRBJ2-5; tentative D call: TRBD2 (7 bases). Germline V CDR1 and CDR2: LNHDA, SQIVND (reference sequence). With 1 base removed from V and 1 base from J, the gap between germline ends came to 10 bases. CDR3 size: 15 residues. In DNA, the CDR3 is TGTGCCAGTAGTATAGCGGGGGGCTCCCAAGAGACCCAGTACTTC. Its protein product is CASSIAGGSQETQYF.

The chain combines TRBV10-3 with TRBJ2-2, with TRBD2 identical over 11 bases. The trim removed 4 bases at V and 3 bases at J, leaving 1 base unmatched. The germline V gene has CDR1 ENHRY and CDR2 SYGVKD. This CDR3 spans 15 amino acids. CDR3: CAISVAGGDTGELFF. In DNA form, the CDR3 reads TGTGCCATCAGTGTAGCGGGAGGGGACACCGGGGAGCTGTTTTTT.

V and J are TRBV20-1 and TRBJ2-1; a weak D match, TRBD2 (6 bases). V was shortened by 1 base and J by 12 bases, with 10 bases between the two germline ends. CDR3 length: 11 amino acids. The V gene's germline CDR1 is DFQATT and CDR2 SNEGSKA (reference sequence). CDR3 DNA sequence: TGCAGTGCTAGAGGTGGGACTCTGCAGTTCTTC. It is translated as CSARGGTLQFF.